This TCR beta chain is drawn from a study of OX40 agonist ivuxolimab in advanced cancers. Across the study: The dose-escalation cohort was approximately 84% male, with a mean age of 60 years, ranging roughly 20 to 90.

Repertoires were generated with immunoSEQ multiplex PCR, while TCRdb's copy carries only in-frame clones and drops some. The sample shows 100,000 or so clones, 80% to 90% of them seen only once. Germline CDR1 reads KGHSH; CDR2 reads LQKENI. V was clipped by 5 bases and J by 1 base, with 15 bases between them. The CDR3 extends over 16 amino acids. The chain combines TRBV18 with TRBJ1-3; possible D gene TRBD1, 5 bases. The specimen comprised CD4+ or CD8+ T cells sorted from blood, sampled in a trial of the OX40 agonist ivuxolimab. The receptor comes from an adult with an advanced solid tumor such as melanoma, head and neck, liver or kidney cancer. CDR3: CASSADILGSGNTIYF. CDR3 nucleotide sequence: TGTGCCAGCTCAGCGGACATCCTGGGGTCTGGAAACACCATATATTTT.